The rows below give T cell receptor beta chains drawn from one sample of a study of post-analysis software for immune sequencing data. Each CDR3 protein is one row after TCRdb ran MiXCR on the PCR reads. The repertoire holds approximately 440,000 distinct CDR3 sequences, with under 55% as singletons. The sequenced sample was blood. These receptor sequences come from a girl aged 5-17 years with multiple sclerosis. The CDR3 runs from the conserved cysteine through the conserved F or W. Fields, in order: CDR3 length, clone size, D gene, V gene, J gene, CDR3 DNA, CDR3 protein. D genes are given only for firm matches. Clone size is not always given. Where it is, it says once, few, many or a class for expanded clones.

12	.	.	TRBV20-1	TRBJ2-5	TGCAGTGCTAGACAGGGTCAAGAGACCCAGTACTTC	CSARQGQETQYF
16	few	.	TRBV4-1	TRBJ2-5	TGCGCCAGCAGCCAAGTGGCACAGGGCAGGGTAGAGACCCAGTACTTC	CASSQVAQGRVETQYF
14	many	.	TRBV12-3/TRBV12-4	TRBJ2-7	TGTGCCAGCAGTTTATGGGACACAGGCTACGAGCAGTACTTC	CASSLWDTGYEQYF
13	.	.	TRBV6-2/TRBV6-3	TRBJ2-7	TGTGCCAGCAAAGGGGACGGCGCCTACGAGCAGTACTTC	CASKGDGAYEQYF
18	.	TRBD2	TRBV7-8	TRBJ2-5	TGTGCCAGCAGCTCCGGACTAGCGGGAGCATTGTTGAGTGAGACCCAGTACTTC	CASSSGLAGALLSETQYF
17	.	TRBD2	TRBV20-1	TRBJ2-1	TGCAGTGCTAGCCCCAGACTAGCGGGAGGGTATTACAATGAGCAGTTCTTC	CSASPRLAGGYYNEQFF
12	.	.	TRBV28	TRBJ1-1	TGTGCCAGCAGTCCATCAAACACTGAAGCTTTCTTT	CASSPSNTEAFF
16	.	TRBD2	TRBV7-2	TRBJ2-3	TGTGCCAGCAGCTTAATGAGCGGGAGTGTAACAGATACGCAGTATTTT	CASSLMSGSVTDTQYF
16	.	TRBD1	TRBV6-2/TRBV6-3	TRBJ1-1	TGTGCCAGCAGTTATGGGTCAGGGGGCTTGAACACTGAAGCTTTCTTT	CASSYGSGGLNTEAFF
19	.	.	TRBV4-1	TRBJ1-5	TGCGCCAGCAGCCTCCTCACGGGGGTCACGGGTTTTAGCAATCAGCCCCAGCATTTT	CASSLLTGVTGFSNQPQHF
15	.	.	TRBV6-6	TRBJ1-5	TGTGCCAGCAGTTTATCGTCAGATAGCAATCAGCCCCAGCATTTT	CASSLSSDSNQPQHF
11	few	.	TRBV7-9	TRBJ2-5	TGTGCCAGCAGTATGGGGGAGACCCAGTACTTC	CASSMGETQYF
15	few	.	TRBV20-1	TRBJ2-3	TGCAGTGCTATTCCGGGAGCTCGAAAGGCAGATACGCAGTATTTT	CSAIPGARKADTQYF
13	.	.	TRBV6-5	TRBJ1-1	TGTGCCAGCAGGAAAAGGGGCAGCACTGAAGCTTTCTTT	CASRKRGSTEAFF
13	.	TRBD1	TRBV10-3	TRBJ1-2	TGTGCCATCAGTGAACGGACAGGGGATGGCTACACCTTC	CAISERTGDGYTF
12	.	.	TRBV12-3/TRBV12-4	TRBJ1-5	TGTGCCAGCAGTGGGGGGGCACGGCCCCAGCATTTT	CASSGGARPQHF
16	.	TRBD2	TRBV5-1	TRBJ2-1	TGCGCCAGCAGCTTTCCGGAAGCGGGAGGGTACAATGAGCAGTTCTTC	CASSFPEAGGYNEQFF
13	.	.	TRBV20-1	TRBJ2-7	TGCAGTGCAGCCGGGAGTTCGACCTACGAGCAGTACTTC	CSAAGSSTYEQYF
16	few	.	TRBV28	TRBJ2-7	TGTGCCAGCAGTTTCCGCCACCTGACAGACTCCTACGAGCAGTACTTC	CASSFRHLTDSYEQYF
16	few	TRBD2	TRBV7-2	TRBJ2-7	TGTGCCAGCAGCACCGGGGACTCCTCGGGAGGGAACGAGCAGTACTTC	CASSTGDSSGGNEQYF
14	.	.	TRBV20-1	TRBJ2-1	TGCAGTGCTAGAGGTAACGGCAGGGGCAATGAGCAGTTCTTC	CSARGNGRGNEQFF
12	.	TRBD2	TRBV20-1	TRBJ2-7	TGCAGTGCCTTAGCGGGGCAACACGAGCAGTACTTC	CSALAGQHEQYF
16	.	.	TRBV4-2	TRBJ2-1	TGTGCCAGCAGCCAAGTGGGTCTACCTACCTACAATGAGCAGTTCTTC	CASSQVGLPTYNEQFF
15	few	TRBD2	TRBV6-5	TRBJ2-7	TGTGCCAGCACCAATGCAGGCGGGAGGGCCTACGAGCAGTACTTC	CASTNAGGRAYEQYF